This TCR beta chain was obtained from a study of T-cell reconstitution after alpha-beta-depleted transplantation in children. Findings and caveats of the study: As was reported, about two months after transplant, alpha-beta T cells came from several hundred expanded graft clones. Day-60 TCRbeta diversity that was high in some patients was derived from surviving recipient T cells and thymic progenitors.

Preparation of the TCRbeta library was carried out with unique molecular identifiers. MiXCR, applied by TCRdb to the PCR reads, yields one record per CDR3 protein. In the table there are about 980,000 distinct CDR3 sequences, around 30% of which are singletons. As regards this clonotype: Antigen specificity is unknown.

Germline CDR1 MDHEN, CDR2 SYDVKM. With 8 bases removed from V and 1 base from J, the gap between germline ends came to 17 bases. CDR3 length: 15 residues. This sequence joins TRBV28 and TRBJ1-2; tentative D call: TRBD1 (5 bases). The sequence came from a boy younger than two who had a stem cell transplant for SCID, so the T cells may come from the graft donor. Source: PBMCs, mostly from graft donor cells, taken 360 days after TCRalphabeta/CD19-depleted stem cell transplant. The CDR3 DNA is TGTGCCAGCCAGCCGCCCAGGGCCTATAACTATGGCTACACCTTC. Its translation: CASQPPRAYNYGYTF.